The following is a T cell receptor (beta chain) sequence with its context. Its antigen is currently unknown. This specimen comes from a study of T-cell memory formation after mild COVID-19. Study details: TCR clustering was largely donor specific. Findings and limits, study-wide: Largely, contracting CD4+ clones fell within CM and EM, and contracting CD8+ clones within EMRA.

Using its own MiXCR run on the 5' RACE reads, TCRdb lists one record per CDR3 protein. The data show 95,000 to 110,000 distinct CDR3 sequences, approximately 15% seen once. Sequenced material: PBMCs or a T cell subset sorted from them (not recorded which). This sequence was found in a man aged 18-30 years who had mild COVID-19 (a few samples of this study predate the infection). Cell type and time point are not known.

CDR3: CASSAYAGANVLTF. The DNA of the CDR3 is TGTGCCAGCAGCGCTTACGCTGGGGCCAACGTCCTGACTTTC. This sequence joins TRBV11-2 and TRBJ2-6; no clear D. Per the germline V gene, CDR1 is SGHAT and CDR2 is FQNNGV. V lost 5 bases and J lost 2, with 7 bases in between. The CDR3 sequence is 14 residues long.